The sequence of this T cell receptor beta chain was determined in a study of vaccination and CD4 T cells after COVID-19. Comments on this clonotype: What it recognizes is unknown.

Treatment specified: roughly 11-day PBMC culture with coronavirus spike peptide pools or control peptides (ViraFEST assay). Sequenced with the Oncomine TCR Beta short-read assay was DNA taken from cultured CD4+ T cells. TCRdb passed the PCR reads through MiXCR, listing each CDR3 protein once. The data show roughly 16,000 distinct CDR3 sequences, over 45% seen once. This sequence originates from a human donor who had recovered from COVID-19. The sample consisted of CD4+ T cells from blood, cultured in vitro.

The chain's CDR3 is CASSSNGGNGYTF. CDR3 in DNA: TGTGCCAGTAGTTCTAATGGGGGGAATGGCTACACCTTC. The V and J genes are TRBV19 and TRBJ1-2, with TRBD1 as a possible D gene (5 bases). Looked up from germline, CDR1 is LNHDA and CDR2 is SQIVND (reference sequence). V lost 5 bases and J 6 bases, leaving 13 bases between the germline ends. The CDR3 extends over 13 amino acids.